The sample holds one count of the clone carrying this T cell receptor beta chain. TCRdb keeps only in-frame clones here, not all; method: immunoSEQ multiplex PCR. The table lists roughly 300,000 clones, 90% of them singletons. Germline assignment: CDR1 SGHRS and CDR2 YFSETQ. This CDR3 is 16 amino acids long. The V gene lost 4 bases and the J gene lost 2 bases, with 18 bases spanning the gap. The recovered donors of Cohort 3 showed two negative PCRs, clearance, or symptom resolution. These data are taken from a study of blood T cell repertoires in COVID-19. The sequence was collected from a woman in her twenties or thirties who had recovered from COVID-19. The gene calls are TRBV5-1 and TRBJ1-1, with D tentatively TRBD1 (6 bases). The material sequenced was PBMCs or T cells enriched from blood (not recorded which). The DNA of the CDR3 is TGCGCCAGCAGCGCTGGGATAACAGGGATCAACACTGAAGCTTTCTTT. Translation: CASSAGITGINTEAFF.